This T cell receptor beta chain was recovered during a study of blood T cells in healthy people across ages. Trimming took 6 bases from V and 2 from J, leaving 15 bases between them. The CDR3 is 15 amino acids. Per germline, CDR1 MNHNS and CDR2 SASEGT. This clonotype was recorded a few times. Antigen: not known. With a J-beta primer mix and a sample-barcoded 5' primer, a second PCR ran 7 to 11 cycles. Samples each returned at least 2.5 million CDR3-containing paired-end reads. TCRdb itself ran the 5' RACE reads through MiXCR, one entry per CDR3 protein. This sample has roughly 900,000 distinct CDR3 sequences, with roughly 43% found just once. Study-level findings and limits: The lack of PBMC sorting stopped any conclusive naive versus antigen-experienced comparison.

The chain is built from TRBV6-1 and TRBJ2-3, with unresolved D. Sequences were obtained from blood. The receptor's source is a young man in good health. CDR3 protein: CASREDGWPTDTQYF. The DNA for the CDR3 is TGTGCCAGCAGAGAGGACGGATGGCCCACAGATACGCAGTATTTT.